The TCR beta chain under discussion was sequenced for a study of blood T cells in healthy people across ages. Only a few counts were recorded for this clonotype. The second PCR ran about 6 to 12 cycles with a sample-barcoded 5' primer and J-beta primers. TCRdb independently ran MiXCR on the 5' RACE reads; one entry per CDR3 protein. Of approximately 800,000 distinct CDR3 sequences in the sample, 35% to 60% were seen once. Trimming left V 0 bases short and J 4 bases short, with 7 bases between. Per the germline V gene, CDR1 is LGHNA and CDR2 is YSLEER. The CDR3 runs to 15 residues. Sequencing was carried out using blood. The sequence was collected from a man older than 75 in good health. This chain joins TRBV4-3 and TRBJ2-6, with a tentative D call TRBD1 (5 bases). CDR3 amino acids: CASSQDRVGANVLTF. The CDR3 DNA reads as TGCGCCAGCAGCCAAGACAGGGTCGGGGCCAACGTCCTGACTTTC.